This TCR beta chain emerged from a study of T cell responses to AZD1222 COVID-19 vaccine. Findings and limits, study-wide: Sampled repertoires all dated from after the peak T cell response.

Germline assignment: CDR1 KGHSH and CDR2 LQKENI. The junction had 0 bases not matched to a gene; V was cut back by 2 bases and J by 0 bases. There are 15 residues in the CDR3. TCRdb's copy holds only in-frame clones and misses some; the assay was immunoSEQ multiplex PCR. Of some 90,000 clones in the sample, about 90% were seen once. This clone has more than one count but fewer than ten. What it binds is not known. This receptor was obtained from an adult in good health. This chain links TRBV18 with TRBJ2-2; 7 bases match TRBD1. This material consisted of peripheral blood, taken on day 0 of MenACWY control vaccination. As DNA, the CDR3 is TGTGCCAGCTCACCAGACAGGGCGAACACCGGGGAGCTGTTTTTT. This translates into CASSPDRANTGELFF.